The present TCR beta chain was sequenced within a study of CD8 T cells in ankylosing spondylitis. TCRdb ran MiXCR on the 5' RACE reads and lists one entry per CDR3 protein. The top ten clones hold 2.5% to 3.5% of a sample with around 130,000 distinct CDR3 sequences, roughly 8.8% of them seen once. The table lists this clonotype with many counts. This receptor was taken from a male donor with ankylosing spondylitis or in good health (not recorded which). Sequencing used blood, either unsorted or a sorted T cell fraction (not recorded which).

The CDR3 DNA follows: TGTGCCAGCAGCCCCTCCCGGGACAGGGGGGTAGCGGGAGGAACCGACTACGAGCAGTACTTC. It specifies CASSPSRDRGVAGGTDYEQYF. This sequence joins TRBV6-2 or TRBV6-3 and TRBJ2-7, with a possible D match to TRBD1 (11 bases). The CDR3 covers 21 residues. The germline V gene has CDR1 MNHEY and CDR2 SVGEGT. V dropped 6 bases and J dropped 3 bases, with 36 bases sitting between them.